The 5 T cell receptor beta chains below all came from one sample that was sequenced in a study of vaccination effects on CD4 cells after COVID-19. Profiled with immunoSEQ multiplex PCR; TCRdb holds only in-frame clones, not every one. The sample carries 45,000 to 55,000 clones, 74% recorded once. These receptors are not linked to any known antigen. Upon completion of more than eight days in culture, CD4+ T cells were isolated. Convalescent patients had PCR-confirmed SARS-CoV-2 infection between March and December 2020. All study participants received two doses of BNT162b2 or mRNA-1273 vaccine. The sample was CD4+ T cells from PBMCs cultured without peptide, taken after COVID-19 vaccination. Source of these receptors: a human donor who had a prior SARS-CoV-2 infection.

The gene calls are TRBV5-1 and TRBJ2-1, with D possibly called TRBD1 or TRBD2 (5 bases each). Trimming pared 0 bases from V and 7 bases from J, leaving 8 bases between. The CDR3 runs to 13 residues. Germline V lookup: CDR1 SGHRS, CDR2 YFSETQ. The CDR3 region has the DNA TGCGCCAGCAGCTTGGGGGACCTGAATGAGCAGTTCTTC. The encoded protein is CASSLGDLNEQFF.

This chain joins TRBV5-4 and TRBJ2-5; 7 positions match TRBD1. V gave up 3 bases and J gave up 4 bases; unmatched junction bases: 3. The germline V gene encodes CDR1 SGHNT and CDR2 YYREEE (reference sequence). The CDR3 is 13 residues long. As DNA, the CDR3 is TGTGCCAGCAGCTGGGACAGTCGAGAGACCCAGTACTTC. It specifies CASSWDSRETQYF.

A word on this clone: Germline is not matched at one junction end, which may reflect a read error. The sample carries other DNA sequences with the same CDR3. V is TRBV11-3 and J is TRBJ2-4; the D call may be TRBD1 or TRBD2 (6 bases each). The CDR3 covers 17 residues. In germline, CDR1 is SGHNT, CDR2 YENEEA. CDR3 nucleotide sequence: TGTGCCAGCAGCTTAGATCTCGGGGGCCGAGCCAAAAACATTCAATACTTC. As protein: CASSLDLGGRAKNIQYF.

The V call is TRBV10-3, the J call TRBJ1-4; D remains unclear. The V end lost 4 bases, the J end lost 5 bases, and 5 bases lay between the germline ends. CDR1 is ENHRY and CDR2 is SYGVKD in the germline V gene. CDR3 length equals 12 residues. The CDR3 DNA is TGTGCCATCAGTGTTGGAAATGAAAAACTGTTTTTT. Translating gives CAISVGNEKLFF.

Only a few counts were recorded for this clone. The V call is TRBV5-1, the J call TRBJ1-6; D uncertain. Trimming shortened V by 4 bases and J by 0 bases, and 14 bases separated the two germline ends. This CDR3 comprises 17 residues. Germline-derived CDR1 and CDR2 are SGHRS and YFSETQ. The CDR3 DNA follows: TGCGCCAGCAGCGTGACACCTCAAAGCTCCTATAATTCACCCCTCCACTTT. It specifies CASSVTPQSSYNSPLHF.